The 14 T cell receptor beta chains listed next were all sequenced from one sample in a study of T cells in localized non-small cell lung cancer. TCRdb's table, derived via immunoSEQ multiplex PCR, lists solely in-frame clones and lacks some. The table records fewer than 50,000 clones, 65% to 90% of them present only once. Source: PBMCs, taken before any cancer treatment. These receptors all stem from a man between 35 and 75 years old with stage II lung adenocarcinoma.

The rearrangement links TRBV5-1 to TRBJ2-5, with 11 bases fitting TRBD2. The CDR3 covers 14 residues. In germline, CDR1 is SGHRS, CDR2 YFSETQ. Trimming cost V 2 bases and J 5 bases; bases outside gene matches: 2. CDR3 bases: TGCGCCAGCAGCTTTAGCGGGGGGGCGGAGACCCAGTACTTC. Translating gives CASSFSGGAETQYF.

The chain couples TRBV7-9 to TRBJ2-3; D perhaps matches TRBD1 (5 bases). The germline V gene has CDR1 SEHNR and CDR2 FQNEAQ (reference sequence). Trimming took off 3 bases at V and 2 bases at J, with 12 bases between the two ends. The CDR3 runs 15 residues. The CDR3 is CASSFQDTLTDTQYF. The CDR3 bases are TGTGCCAGCAGCTTCCAGGACACTCTCACAGATACGCAGTATTTT.

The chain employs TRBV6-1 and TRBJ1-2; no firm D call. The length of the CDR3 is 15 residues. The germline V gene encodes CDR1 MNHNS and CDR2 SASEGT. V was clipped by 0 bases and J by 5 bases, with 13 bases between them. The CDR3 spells CASSEALRLTYGYTF. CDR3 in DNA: TGTGCCAGCAGTGAAGCGCTTCGGCTTACATATGGCTACACCTTC.

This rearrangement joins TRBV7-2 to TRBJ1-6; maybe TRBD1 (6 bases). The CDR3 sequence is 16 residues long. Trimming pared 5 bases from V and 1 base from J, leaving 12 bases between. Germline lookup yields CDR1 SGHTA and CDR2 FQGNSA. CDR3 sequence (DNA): TGTGCCAGCAGCCCACGACAGGCTTCCTATAATTCACCCCTCCACTTT. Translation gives CASSPRQASYNSPLHF.

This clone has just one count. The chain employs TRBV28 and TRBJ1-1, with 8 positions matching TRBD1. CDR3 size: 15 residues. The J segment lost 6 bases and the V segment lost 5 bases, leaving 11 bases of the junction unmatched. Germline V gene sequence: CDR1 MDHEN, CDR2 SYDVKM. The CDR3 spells CASSQNSRGLAEAFF. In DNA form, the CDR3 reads TGTGCCAGCAGTCAAAACTCCAGGGGGCTCGCTGAAGCTTTCTTT.

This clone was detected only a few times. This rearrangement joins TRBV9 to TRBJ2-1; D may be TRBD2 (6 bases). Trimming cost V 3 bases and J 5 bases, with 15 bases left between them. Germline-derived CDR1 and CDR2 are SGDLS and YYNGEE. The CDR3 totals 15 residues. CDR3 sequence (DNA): TGTGCCAGCAGCGCCGGGACTCTGGGTCACAATGAGCAGTTCTTC. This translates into CASSAGTLGHNEQFF.

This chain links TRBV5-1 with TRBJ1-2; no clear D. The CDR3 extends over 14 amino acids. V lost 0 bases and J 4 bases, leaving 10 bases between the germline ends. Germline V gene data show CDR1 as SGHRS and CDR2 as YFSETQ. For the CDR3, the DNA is TGCGCCAGCAGCTTGGATGGACCGGGCTATGGCTACACCTTC. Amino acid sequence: CASSLDGPGYGYTF. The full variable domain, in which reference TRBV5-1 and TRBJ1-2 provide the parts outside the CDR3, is KAGVTQTPRYLIKTRGQQVTLSCSPISGHRSVSWYQQTPGQGLQFLFEYFSETQRNKGNFPGRFSGRQFSNSRSEMNVSTLELGDSALYLCASSLDGPGYGYTFGSGTRLTVV.

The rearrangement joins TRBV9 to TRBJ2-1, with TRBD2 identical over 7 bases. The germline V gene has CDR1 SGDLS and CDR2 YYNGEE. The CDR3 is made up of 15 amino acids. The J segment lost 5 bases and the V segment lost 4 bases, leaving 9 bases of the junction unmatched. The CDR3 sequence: CASSIIAAGDNEQFF. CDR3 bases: TGTGCCAGCAGCATAATAGCCGCGGGAGACAATGAGCAGTTCTTC.

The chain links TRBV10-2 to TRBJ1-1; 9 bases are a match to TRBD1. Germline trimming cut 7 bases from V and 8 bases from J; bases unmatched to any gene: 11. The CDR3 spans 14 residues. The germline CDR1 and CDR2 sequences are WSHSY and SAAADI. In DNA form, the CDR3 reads TGCGCCAGCACACTCCTCGGGACAGGGTCAGAAGCTTTCTTT. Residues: CASTLLGTGSEAFF.

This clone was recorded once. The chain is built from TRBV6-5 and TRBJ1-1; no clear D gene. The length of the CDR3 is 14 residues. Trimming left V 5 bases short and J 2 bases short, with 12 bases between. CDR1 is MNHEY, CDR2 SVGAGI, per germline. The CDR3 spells CASSPPTSNTEAFF. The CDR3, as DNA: TGTGCCAGCAGTCCCCCTACATCCAACACTGAAGCTTTCTTT.

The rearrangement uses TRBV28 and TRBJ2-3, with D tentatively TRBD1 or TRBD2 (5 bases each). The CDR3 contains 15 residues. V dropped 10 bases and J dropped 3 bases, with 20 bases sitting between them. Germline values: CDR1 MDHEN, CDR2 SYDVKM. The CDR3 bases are TGTGCCACCCGAAGAGGGGCCGCGTTGACAGATACGCAGTATTTT. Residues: CATRRGAALTDTQYF.

The CDR3 coding sequence is TGTGCCAGCAGCCAAGATGATGGGGATTCACCCCTCCACTTT. Its translation is CASSQDDGDSPLHF. The gene calls are TRBV4-2 and TRBJ1-6; D remains ambiguous. In germline, CDR1 is LGHNA, CDR2 YNFKEQ. This CDR3 has 14 residues. V was clipped by 0 bases and J by 8 bases, with 8 bases between them.

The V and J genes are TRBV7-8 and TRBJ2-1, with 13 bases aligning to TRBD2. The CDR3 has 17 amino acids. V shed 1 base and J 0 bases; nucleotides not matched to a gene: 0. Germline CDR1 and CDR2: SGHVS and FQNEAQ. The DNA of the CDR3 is TGTGCCAGCAGCTTAGGGACTAGCGGGAGCTCCTACAATGAGCAGTTCTTC. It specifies CASSLGTSGSSYNEQFF. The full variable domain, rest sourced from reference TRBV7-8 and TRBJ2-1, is GAGVSQSPRYKVAKRGQDVALRCDPISGHVSLFWYQQALGQGPEFLTYFQNEAQLDKSGLPSDRFFAERPEGSVSTLKIQRTQQEDSAVYLCASSLGTSGSSYNEQFFGPGTRLTVL.

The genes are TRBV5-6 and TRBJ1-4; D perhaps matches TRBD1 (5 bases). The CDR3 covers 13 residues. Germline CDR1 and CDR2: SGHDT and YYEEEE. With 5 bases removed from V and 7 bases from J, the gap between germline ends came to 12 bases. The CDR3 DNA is TGTGCCAGCAGTTACCGGGGGGTTGAAAAACTGTTTTTT. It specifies CASSYRGVEKLFF.